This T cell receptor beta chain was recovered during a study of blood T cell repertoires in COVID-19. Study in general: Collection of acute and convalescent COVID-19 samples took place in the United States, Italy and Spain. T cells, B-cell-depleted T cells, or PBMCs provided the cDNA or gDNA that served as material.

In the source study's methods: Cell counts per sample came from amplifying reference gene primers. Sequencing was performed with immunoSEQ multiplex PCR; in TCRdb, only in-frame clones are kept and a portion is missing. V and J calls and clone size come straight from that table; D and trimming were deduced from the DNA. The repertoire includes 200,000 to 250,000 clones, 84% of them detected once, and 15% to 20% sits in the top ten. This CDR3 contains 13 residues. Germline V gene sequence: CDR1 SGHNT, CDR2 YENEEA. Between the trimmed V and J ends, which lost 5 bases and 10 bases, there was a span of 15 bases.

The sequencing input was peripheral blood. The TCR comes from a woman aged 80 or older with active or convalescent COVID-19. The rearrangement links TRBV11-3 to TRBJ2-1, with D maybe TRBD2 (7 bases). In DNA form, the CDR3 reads TGTGCCAGCAGCCCTGGGGGGGCCACAGAGCAGTTCTTC. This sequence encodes CASSPGGATEQFF.